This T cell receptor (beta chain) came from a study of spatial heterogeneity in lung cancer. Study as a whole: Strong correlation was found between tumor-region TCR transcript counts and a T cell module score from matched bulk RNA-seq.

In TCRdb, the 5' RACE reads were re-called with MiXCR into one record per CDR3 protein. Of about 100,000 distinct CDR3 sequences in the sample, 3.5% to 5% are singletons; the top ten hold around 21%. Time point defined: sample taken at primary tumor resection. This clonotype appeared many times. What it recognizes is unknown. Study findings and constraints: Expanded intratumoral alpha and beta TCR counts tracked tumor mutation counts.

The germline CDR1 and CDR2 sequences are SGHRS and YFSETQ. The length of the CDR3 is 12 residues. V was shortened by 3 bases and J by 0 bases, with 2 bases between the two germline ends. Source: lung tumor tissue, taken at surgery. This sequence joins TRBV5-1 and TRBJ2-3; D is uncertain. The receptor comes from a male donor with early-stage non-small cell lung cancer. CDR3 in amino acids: CASSSSTDTQYF. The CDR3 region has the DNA TGCGCCAGCAGCTCTAGCACAGATACGCAGTATTTT.